Following are 11 T cell receptor beta chains from one sample sequenced in a study of shared clonotypes between healthy human individuals. Clones were read by immunoSEQ multiplex PCR, and TCRdb kept only the in-frame ones, dropping some. The sample consists of some 2,000,000 clones, about 95% of them appearing once. Terminally differentiated effector memory CD45RA+ cells were excluded by CCR7 positive selection of CD45RO-negative cells. Sequencing input: naive CD8+ T cells sorted from blood. Source of these receptors: a man aged 18 to 35 in good health.

This sequence joins TRBV5-6 and TRBJ1-1, with 8 positions matching TRBD1. V dropped 1 base and J dropped 4; count of bases not matched to a gene: 9. This CDR3 region has 16 residues. In germline, CDR1 is SGHDT, CDR2 YYEEEE. Here the CDR3 DNA reads TGTGCCAGCAGCTTGTCCGACAGGGGATGGTTCACTGAAGCTTTCTTT. Protein sequence: CASSLSDRGWFTEAFF.

J is TRBJ1-2 and V is TRBV7-9; TRBD1 agrees at 7 bases. Germline lookup yields CDR1 SEHNR and CDR2 FQNEAQ (reference sequence). This CDR3 has 16 amino acids. V shed 6 bases, J shed 4 bases, and the junction held 14 bases outside the gene matches. CDR3 loop: CASSSNLGTAFYGYTF. The CDR3 DNA follows: TGTGCCAGCAGTTCCAATCTGGGGACAGCGTTCTATGGCTACACCTTC.

The V gene is TRBV6-1, the J gene TRBJ2-2; TRBD2 is a possible D gene (6 bases). Trimming removed 4 bases at V and 2 bases at J, with 8 bases between. In germline, CDR1 is MNHNS, CDR2 SASEGT. The CDR3 is 14 residues long. This CDR3 reads CASSVGLNTGELFF. The CDR3 coding sequence is TGTGCCAGCAGTGTGGGACTTAACACCGGGGAGCTGTTTTTT.

The chain joins TRBV30 to TRBJ2-7; no reliable D call. Trimming took 4 bases from V and 4 from J, leaving 11 bases between them. This CDR3 comprises 12 residues. CDR1 is GTSNPN, CDR2 SVGIG, per germline (reference sequence). CDR3 sequence: CAWTDGDYEQYF. The CDR3 bases are TGTGCCTGGACCGATGGGGATTACGAGCAGTACTTC.

This rearrangement joins TRBV5-4 to TRBJ2-1; 7 positions match TRBD1. V gave up 4 bases and J gave up 4 bases; unmatched junction bases: 8. Per germline, CDR1 SGHNT and CDR2 YYREEE (reference sequence). The CDR3 has 15 amino acids. CDR3 region: CASSGPGQFYNEQFF. The CDR3 DNA reads as TGTGCCAGCAGCGGACCGGGACAGTTTTACAATGAGCAGTTCTTC.

The CDR3 coding sequence is TGCGCCAGCAGCTGGCGGACAGGGCCCTACGAGCAGTACTTC. Amino acids: CASSWRTGPYEQYF. The chain joins TRBV5-1 to TRBJ2-7; the match to TRBD1 covers 8 bases. The germline V gene has CDR1 SGHRS and CDR2 YFSETQ. After removal of 3 bases from V and 2 bases from J, the junction contained 4 bases not matched to a gene. CDR3 length: 14 residues.

The V gene is TRBV18, the J gene TRBJ2-1; D tentatively fits TRBD1 or TRBD2 (6 bases each). This CDR3 region has 17 residues. Germline V CDR1 and CDR2: KGHSH, LQKENI. Trimming cost V 6 bases and J 2 bases, with 20 bases left between them. The CDR3 sequence is CASSHGGGRPPYNEQFF. The CDR3 DNA sequence: TGTGCCAGCTCTCACGGAGGGGGGCGACCCCCCTACAATGAGCAGTTCTTC.

The chain uses TRBV27 and TRBJ1-1; D unresolved. Germline CDR1 MNHEY, CDR2 SMNVEV (reference sequence). V was trimmed by 7 bases and J by 4 bases, leaving 13 bases between them. CDR3 length: 13 residues. CDR3 region: CASTTSGFTEAFF. As DNA, the CDR3 is TGTGCCAGCACCACGTCTGGGTTCACTGAAGCTTTCTTT.

The chain uses TRBV27 and TRBJ2-7, with no clear D. The ends were cut back, 2 bases at V and 5 bases at J, with 19 bases in the middle. The germline V gene encodes CDR1 MNHEY and CDR2 SMNVEV (reference sequence). The CDR3 sequence is 16 residues long. The CDR3 sequence: CASSLNVKGLPNEQYF. The CDR3 nucleotides are TGTGCCAGCAGTTTAAACGTGAAGGGCCTTCCCAACGAGCAGTACTTC.

The chain recombines TRBV10-3 with TRBJ1-1, with TRBD1 matching 7 bases. CDR3 length: 13 amino acids. V shed 10 bases, J shed 0 bases, and the junction held 5 bases outside the gene matches. Germline CDR1 and CDR2: ENHRY and SYGVKD. This CDR3 reads CATADRLNTEAFF. CDR3 sequence (DNA): TGTGCCACCGCGGACAGGCTGAACACTGAAGCTTTCTTT.

V and J are TRBV5-1 and TRBJ2-4, with 8 positions matching TRBD2. The CDR3 extends over 16 amino acids. Looked up from germline, CDR1 is SGHRS and CDR2 is YFSETQ. V was clipped by 4 bases and J by 4 bases; unmatched bases: 10. CDR3 loop: CASSPGLAGAKNIQYF. The CDR3 coding sequence is TGCGCCAGCAGCCCTGGACTAGCCGGGGCTAAAAACATTCAGTACTTC.